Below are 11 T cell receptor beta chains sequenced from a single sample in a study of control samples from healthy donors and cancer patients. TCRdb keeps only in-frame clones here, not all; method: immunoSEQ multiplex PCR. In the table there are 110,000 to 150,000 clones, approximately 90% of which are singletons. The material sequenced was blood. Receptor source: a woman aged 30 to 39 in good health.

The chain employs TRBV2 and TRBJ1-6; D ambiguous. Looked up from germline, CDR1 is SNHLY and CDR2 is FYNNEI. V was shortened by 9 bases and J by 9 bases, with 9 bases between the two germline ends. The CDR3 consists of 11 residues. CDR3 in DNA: TGTGCCAGTCGGGTGATTTCACCCCTCCACTTT. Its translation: CASRVISPLHF.

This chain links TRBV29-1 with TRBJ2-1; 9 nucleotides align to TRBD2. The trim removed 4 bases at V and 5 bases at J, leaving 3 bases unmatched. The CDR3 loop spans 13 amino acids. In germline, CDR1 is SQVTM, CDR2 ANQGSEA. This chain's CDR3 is CSVAAGGNNEQFF. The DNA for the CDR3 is TGCAGCGTTGCGGCGGGAGGGAACAATGAGCAGTTCTTC.

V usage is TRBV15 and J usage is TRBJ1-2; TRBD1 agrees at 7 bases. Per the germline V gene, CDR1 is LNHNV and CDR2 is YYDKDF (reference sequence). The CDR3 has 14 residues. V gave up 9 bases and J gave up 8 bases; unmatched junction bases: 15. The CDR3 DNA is TGTGCCACGGGTGCAGGGGGTTCAGGGGTCGGCTACACCTTC. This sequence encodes CATGAGGSGVGYTF.

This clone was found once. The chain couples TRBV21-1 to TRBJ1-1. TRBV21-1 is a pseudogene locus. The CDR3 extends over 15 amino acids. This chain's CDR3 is CASSKVRAGSTEAFF. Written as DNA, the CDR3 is TGTGCCAGCAGCAAAGTTCGGGCAGGATCCACTGAAGCTTTCTTT.

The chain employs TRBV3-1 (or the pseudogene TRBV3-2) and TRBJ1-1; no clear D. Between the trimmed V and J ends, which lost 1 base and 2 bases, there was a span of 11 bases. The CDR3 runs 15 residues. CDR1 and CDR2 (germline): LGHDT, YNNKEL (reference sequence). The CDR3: CASSQVGGFNTEAFF. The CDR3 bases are TGTGCCAGCAGCCAAGTCGGTGGCTTCAACACTGAAGCTTTCTTT.

The CDR3 sequence: CASSRPASGSHNEQFF. In DNA form, the CDR3 reads TGTGCCAGCAGTCGACCCGCCAGCGGGAGTCACAATGAGCAGTTCTTC. The chain employs TRBV6-6 and TRBJ2-1; 8 bases match TRBD2. CDR1 and CDR2 (germline): MNHNY, SVGAGI (reference sequence). V trimming: 5 bases; J trimming: 5 bases; junction bases outside the gene matches: 11. This CDR3 is built from 16 residues.

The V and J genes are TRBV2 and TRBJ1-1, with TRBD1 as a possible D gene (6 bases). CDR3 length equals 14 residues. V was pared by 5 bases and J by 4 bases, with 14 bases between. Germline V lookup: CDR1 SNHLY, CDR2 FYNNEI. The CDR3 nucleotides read TGTGCCAGCAGTAACAGGGTTGGTGGCACTGAAGCTTTCTTT. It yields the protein CASSNRVGGTEAFF.

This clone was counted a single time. The CDR3 DNA sequence: TGTGCCAGCAGTAGAGGACAGGTGCGCTACACCTTC. Translated: CASSRGQVRYTF. This sequence joins TRBV6-2 or TRBV6-3 and TRBJ1-2; 7 nucleotides agree with TRBD1. Losses at the gene ends were 5 bases for V and 9 bases for J; bases not matched to a gene: 6. This CDR3 is built from 12 residues. Germline V lookup: CDR1 MNHEY, CDR2 SVGEGT.

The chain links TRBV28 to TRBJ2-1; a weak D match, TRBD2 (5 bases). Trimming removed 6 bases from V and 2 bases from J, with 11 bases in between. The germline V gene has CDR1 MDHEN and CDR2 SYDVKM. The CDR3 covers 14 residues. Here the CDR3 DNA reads TGTGCCAGCAGGTCGCCGGGAACCTACAATGAGCAGTTCTTC. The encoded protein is CASRSPGTYNEQFF.

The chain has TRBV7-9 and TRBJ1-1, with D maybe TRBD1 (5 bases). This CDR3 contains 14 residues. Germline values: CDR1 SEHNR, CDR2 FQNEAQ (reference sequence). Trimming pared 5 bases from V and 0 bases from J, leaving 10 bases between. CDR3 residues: CASSPRQMNTEAFF. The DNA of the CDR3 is TGTGCCAGCAGCCCTCGACAGATGAACACTGAAGCTTTCTTT.

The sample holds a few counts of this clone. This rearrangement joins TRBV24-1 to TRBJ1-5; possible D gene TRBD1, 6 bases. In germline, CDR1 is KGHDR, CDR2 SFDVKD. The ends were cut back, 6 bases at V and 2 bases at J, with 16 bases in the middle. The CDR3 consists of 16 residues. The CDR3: CATSPGGAGGNQPQHF. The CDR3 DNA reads TGTGCCACCAGTCCCGGGGGGGCTGGGGGCAATCAGCCCCAGCATTTT.